This TCR beta chain was identified during a study of cytomegalovirus exposure and HLA in healthy donors. Concerning this clone itself: Its antigen is not known.

Germline CDR1 SGHRS, CDR2 YFSETQ. The CDR3 totals 14 residues. Germline trimming cut 2 bases from V and 6 bases from J; bases unmatched to any gene: 3. Regarding the study as a whole: In a later analysis, HLA-associated beta chains showed higher expansion and lower generation probabilities than comparable chains. The sole available immune exposure information was CMV serostatus. Donors belonging to an Asian-associated ancestry cluster reportedly showed fewer N-insertions in productive TCRs than the approximately 690-donor mean, according to what a later analysis found.

In the PCR, 60 Vbeta and 13 Jbeta primers were used. Original processing methods: About 11 million of the about 80 million unique TCR beta chains counted in a later analysis were shared. TCRdb's table, derived via immunoSEQ multiplex PCR, lists solely in-frame clones and lacks some. The V and J calls and clone size are taken from that table; D and trimming were inferred from the DNA. The sample consists of about 150,000 clones, 61% of them appearing once. The chain joins TRBV5-1 to TRBJ2-1, with 9 positions matching TRBD1. The source of this sequence is a male donor in good health and CMV-seronegative. Sequences were obtained from PBMCs. The CDR3 bases are TGCGCCAGCAGCTTAGGGACAGGGAGCAATGAGCAGTTCTTC. Its protein is CASSLGTGSNEQFF.